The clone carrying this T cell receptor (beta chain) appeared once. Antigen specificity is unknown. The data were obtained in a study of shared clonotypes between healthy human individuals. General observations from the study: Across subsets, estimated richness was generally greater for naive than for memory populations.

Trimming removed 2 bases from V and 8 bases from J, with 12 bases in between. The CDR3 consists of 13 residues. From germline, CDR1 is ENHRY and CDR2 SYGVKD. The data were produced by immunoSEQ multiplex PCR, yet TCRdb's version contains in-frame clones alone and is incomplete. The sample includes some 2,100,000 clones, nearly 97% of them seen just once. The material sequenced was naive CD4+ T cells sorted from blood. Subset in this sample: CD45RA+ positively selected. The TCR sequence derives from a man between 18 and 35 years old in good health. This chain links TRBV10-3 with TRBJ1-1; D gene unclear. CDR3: CAISEARTGEAFF. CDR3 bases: TGTGCCATCAGTGAGGCGAGAACGGGAGAAGCTTTCTTT.